The 31 T cell receptor beta chains below all came from one sample that was sequenced in a study of T-cell reconstitution after alpha-beta-depleted transplantation in children. The authors prepared the TCRbeta library with unique molecular identifiers. TCRdb used MiXCR to reprocess the PCR reads, holding one entry per CDR3 protein. The sample includes approximately 300,000 distinct CDR3 sequences, roughly 12% of them seen just once. Sequenced here: peripheral blood, sampled 180 days after TCRalphabeta/CD19-depleted stem cell transplant. The receptors derive from a male patient between 2 and 10 years old who had a stem cell transplant for chronic granulomatous disease, so the T cells may come from the graft donor.

In this sample, this clonotype turned up many times. This chain links TRBV20-1 with TRBJ2-7, with D maybe TRBD1 (6 bases). Trimming pared 1 base from V and 3 bases from J, leaving 13 bases between. CDR1 is DFQATT, CDR2 SNEGSKA, per germline (reference sequence). The CDR3 runs 14 residues. The CDR3 spells CSARGPLRGYEQYF. The CDR3 nucleotides are TGCAGTGCTAGAGGTCCCCTCAGGGGCTACGAGCAGTACTTC.

This clonotype was observed at least ten times. The V call is TRBV7-2, the J call TRBJ2-7; TRBD1 matches 8 bases. The germline gives CDR1 SGHTA, CDR2 FQGNSA. This CDR3 has 15 amino acids. J was trimmed by 1 base and V by 1 base; bases with no gene match: 3. The CDR3 DNA reads as TGTGCCAGCAGCTTAGTAGGACAGGGTTCCTACGAGCAGTACTTC. The encoded protein is CASSLVGQGSYEQYF.

At least ten counts were recorded for this clonotype. The chain carries TRBV28 and TRBJ1-2; D uncertain. The ends were cut back, 1 base at V and 5 bases at J, with 14 bases in the middle. The CDR3 length is 15 residues. CDR1 is MDHEN, CDR2 SYDVKM, per germline. In DNA form, the CDR3 reads TGTGCCAGCAGTTTATATTACCCACAAGGATATGGCTACACCTTC. Translation: CASSLYYPQGYGYTF.

In its sample, this clonotype was seen many times. V usage is TRBV24-1 and J usage is TRBJ2-2; no firm D call. With 3 bases removed from V and 6 bases from J, the gap between germline ends came to 13 bases. CDR3 length: 15 amino acids. Germline CDR1 reads KGHDR; CDR2 reads SFDVKD. The CDR3 protein is CATSDEFARAGELFF. CDR3 DNA sequence: TGTGCCACCAGTGATGAGTTTGCCCGGGCCGGGGAGCTGTTTTTT.

This clonotype was seen only once. The chain carries TRBV12-3 or TRBV12-4 and TRBJ1-2; 7 bases match TRBD1. V was pared by 5 bases and J by 4 bases, with 7 bases of the junction left unmatched. The CDR3 runs to 14 residues. CDR3: CASSPQGGTYGYTF. The CDR3 DNA sequence: TGTGCCAGCAGTCCTCAAGGGGGCACCTATGGCTACACCTTC.

This clonotype has at least ten counts. This chain links TRBV20-1 with TRBJ2-2; D ambiguous. The CDR3 runs 15 residues. V was clipped by 2 bases and J by 0 bases, with 10 bases between them. Per germline, CDR1 DFQATT and CDR2 SNEGSKA (reference sequence). In DNA, the CDR3 is TGCAGTGCTAGACCCTCGCGCGCGAACACCGGGGAGCTGTTTTTT. Amino acid sequence: CSARPSRANTGELFF.

The table lists this clonotype with many counts. The gene calls are TRBV7-3 and TRBJ1-6; D is ambiguous. V lost 2 bases and J lost 0, with 8 bases in between. The CDR3 spans 16 residues. Germline assignment: CDR1 SGHTA and CDR2 FQGTGA. CDR3 protein: CASSLGPSSYNSPLHF. Written as DNA, the CDR3 is TGTGCCAGCAGCTTAGGGCCGAGCTCCTATAATTCACCCCTCCACTTT.

As for this clonotype: This clone may be a read error of a much larger clone one base away. The chain carries TRBV15 and TRBJ2-3; 9 bases are shared with TRBD1. The CDR3 spans 16 residues. V was pared by 1 base and J by 9 bases, with 11 bases of the junction left unmatched. Germline CDR1 reads LNHNV; CDR2 reads YYDKDF (reference sequence). Written as DNA, the CDR3 is TGTGCCACCAGCAGAGGCCCGGGACAGGGTGTAGAGACGCAGTATTTT. Translating it yields CATSRGPGQGVETQYF.

This clonotype was detected ten times or more. The CDR3 coding sequence is TGTGCCAGCAGTTTATCTGGCGGGGGGGCCGGTGAGCAGTTCTTC. Translated, it gives CASSLSGGGAGEQFF. The V gene is TRBV12-3 or TRBV12-4, the J gene TRBJ2-1; the match to TRBD2 covers 9 bases. Losses at the gene ends were 2 bases for V and 9 bases for J; bases not matched to a gene: 8. This CDR3 is 15 amino acids long.

This clonotype came up many times. This sequence joins TRBV5-1 and TRBJ2-2; 15 nucleotides line up with TRBD2. Germline lookup yields CDR1 SGHRS and CDR2 YFSETQ. Losses at the gene ends were 4 bases for V and 0 bases for J; bases not matched to a gene: 4. This CDR3 region has 18 residues. Here the CDR3 DNA reads TGCGCCAGCAGCACGGGACTAGCGGGGGGATCGAACACCGGGGAGCTGTTTTTT. It encodes CASSTGLAGGSNTGELFF.

This clonotype was picked up many times. The chain couples TRBV7-9 to TRBJ2-1; TRBD2 agrees at 7 bases. With V trimmed by 6 bases and J by 3 bases, 5 bases remained unmatched. Germline loops: CDR1 SEHNR, CDR2 FQNEAQ (reference sequence). CDR3 length equals 14 residues. The CDR3 loop reads CASSLAVHYNEQFF. CDR3 DNA sequence: TGTGCCAGCAGTCTAGCGGTCCACTACAATGAGCAGTTCTTC. The entire variable domain, with the rest obtained from reference TRBV7-9 and TRBJ2-1, is as follows: DTGVSQNPRHKITKRGQNVTFRCDPISEHNRLYWYRQTLGQGPEFLTYFQNEAQLEKSRLLSDRFSAERPKGSFSTLEIQRTEQGDSAMYLCASSLAVHYNEQFFGPGTRLTVL.

This clonotype was recorded many times. The chain is built from TRBV11-3 and TRBJ1-1; TRBD1 matches 7 bases. The V and J ends lost 1 base and 4 bases, in that order; junction bases with no gene match: 15. Germline-derived CDR1 and CDR2 are SGHNT and YENEEA. CDR3 length: 18 residues. The CDR3 spells CASSLVFPLYRGGTEAFF. CDR3 nucleotides: TGTGCCAGCAGCTTAGTGTTCCCCCTATACAGGGGCGGCACTGAAGCTTTCTTT.

This clonotype was observed at least ten times. This chain connects TRBV15 to TRBJ1-5; tentative D call: TRBD1 (5 bases). Looked up from germline, CDR1 is LNHNV and CDR2 is YYDKDF (reference sequence). Between the trimmed V and J ends, which lost 0 bases and 11 bases, there was a span of 8 bases. The CDR3 covers 12 residues. DNA for the CDR3: TGTGCCACCAGCAGAGAAGGGGAGGCCCAGCATTTT. Translating it yields CATSREGEAQHF.

Remarks on this clonotype: A much larger clone sits a single nucleotide away, making a read error possible. The chain carries TRBV20-1 and TRBJ2-6; D perhaps matches TRBD1 (6 bases). V was pared by 1 base and J by 0 bases, with 19 bases between. The CDR3 runs to 19 residues. In germline, CDR1 is DFQATT, CDR2 SNEGSKA (reference sequence). The CDR3 sequence: CSARAPAQGTFSGANVLTF. CDR3 nucleotide sequence: TGCAGTGCTAGAGCACCGGCACAGGGAACCTTCTCTGGGGCCAACGTCCTGACTTTC.

CDR3 bases: TGTGCCAGCAGTTGCTGCCCGGGACAGGGATTCACAGATACGCAGTATTTT. It translates to CASSCCPGQGFTDTQYF. The rearrangement links TRBV7-8 to TRBJ2-3, with TRBD1 matching 9 bases. This CDR3 contains 17 residues. CDR1 SGHVS and CDR2 FQNEAQ come from the germline V gene. J was trimmed by 2 bases and V by 6 bases; bases with no gene match: 12.

Ten or more counts support this clonotype. This rearrangement joins TRBV20-1 to TRBJ2-2; D call uncertain. This CDR3 has 12 residues. The V and J ends lost 5 bases and 4 bases respectively, with 8 bases between them. The germline V gene encodes CDR1 DFQATT and CDR2 SNEGSKA (reference sequence). The CDR3 reads CSAGLGTGELFF. The CDR3 region has the DNA TGCAGTGCTGGTCTTGGCACCGGGGAGCTGTTTTTT.

V gene TRBV30 combines with J gene TRBJ2-2, with D possibly being TRBD2 (5 bases). Trimming shortened V by 2 bases and J by 8 bases, and 15 bases separated the two germline ends. Per germline, CDR1 GTSNPN and CDR2 SVGIG (reference sequence). The CDR3 loop spans 14 amino acids. The CDR3 region is CAWSLRVGPGELFF. The CDR3 DNA sequence: TGTGCCTGGAGTTTGCGGGTCGGCCCAGGGGAGCTGTTTTTT.

Ten or more counts support this clonotype. This chain uses TRBV29-1 with TRBJ2-1, with D hard to call. The CDR3 covers 11 residues. From germline, CDR1 is SQVTM and CDR2 ANQGSEA. The germline V and J ends were trimmed by 2 bases and 10 bases, with 9 bases remaining between them. Here the CDR3 reads CSVERPPEQFF. The CDR3 nucleotides read TGCAGCGTTGAAAGGCCACCGGAGCAGTTCTTC.

This clonotype has a count of ten or more. The chain joins TRBV6-5 to TRBJ1-2; no clear D gene. Deletions cut 2 bases from V and 2 bases from J, with 6 bases between. CDR3 length equals 13 residues. Germline assignment: CDR1 MNHEY and CDR2 SVGAGI. The CDR3 bases are TGTGCCAGCAGTTACCGCCAGAACTATGGCTACACCTTC. Protein product: CASSYRQNYGYTF.

The chain joins TRBV5-3 to TRBJ2-1; 8 bases map to TRBD2. TRBV5-3 is labeled an ORF, and its function is uncertain. V lost 8 bases to trimming and J lost 0 bases; unmatched junction nucleotides: 10. The CDR3 has 16 amino acids. For the CDR3, the DNA is TGTGCCAGGAGCCCGGGACTAGTGGGCTCCTACAATGAGCAGTTCTTC. It encodes CARSPGLVGSYNEQFF.

This clonotype has ten or more counts. The chain couples TRBV6-1 to TRBJ1-4, with D possibly matching TRBD1 (5 bases). V lost 6 bases and J lost 2, with 13 bases in between. In germline, CDR1 is MNHNS, CDR2 SASEGT. The CDR3 spans 15 residues. The CDR3 bases are TGTGCCAGCAGAGACCCAGGGAGGACTAATGAAAAACTGTTTTTT. Its translation is CASRDPGRTNEKLFF.

This clonotype was counted ten times or more. The V and J genes are TRBV12-3 or TRBV12-4 and TRBJ2-3; D remains ambiguous. V lost 1 base and J 5 bases, leaving 10 bases between the germline ends. The CDR3 consists of 14 residues. For the CDR3, the DNA is TGTGCCAGCAGTTTAGGCTGGGTGGGAGATACGCAGTATTTT. This encodes CASSLGWVGDTQYF.

The V and J genes are TRBV6-6 and TRBJ1-1, with D hard to call. V was shortened by 4 bases and J by 2 bases, with 8 bases between the two germline ends. The CDR3 has 13 amino acids. Germline V gene lookup returns CDR1 MNHNY and CDR2 SVGAGI (reference sequence). In DNA form, the CDR3 reads TGTGCCAGCAGTTCCACCCCCAACACTGAAGCTTTCTTT. Its protein is CASSSTPNTEAFF.

The table lists this clonotype with many counts. The V gene is TRBV27, the J gene TRBJ2-3; 12 bases fit TRBD2. V shed 6 bases, J shed 4 bases, and the junction held 8 bases outside the gene matches. CDR1 is MNHEY, CDR2 SMNVEV, per germline (reference sequence). This CDR3 region has 16 residues. The CDR3: CASSGSSGRAPDTQYF. CDR3 coding DNA: TGTGCCAGCAGCGGATCTAGCGGGAGGGCGCCAGATACGCAGTATTTT.

This clonotype was seen many times. The chain links TRBV24-1 to TRBJ2-1; 7 positions match TRBD2. Germline CDR1 is KGHDR and CDR2 is SFDVKD. Trimming cost V 0 bases and J 8 bases; bases outside gene matches: 6. This CDR3 spans 15 amino acids. The CDR3 sequence: CATSDLGGRTDEQFF. The CDR3 DNA reads as TGTGCCACCAGTGATTTGGGCGGGAGAACAGATGAGCAGTTCTTC.

This clonotype has at least ten counts. CDR3 residues: CASSQDRQSGETQYF. As DNA, the CDR3 is TGTGCCAGCAGCCAAGATCGACAGTCAGGAGAGACCCAGTACTTC. The gene calls are TRBV14 and TRBJ2-5; a possible D gene is TRBD1 (5 bases). Germline V gives CDR1 SGHDN, CDR2 FVKESK. The CDR3 extends over 15 amino acids. With 0 bases removed from V and 4 bases from J, the gap between germline ends came to 12 bases.

The chain joins TRBV3-1 to TRBJ2-7, with 8 bases identical to TRBD2. V lost 1 base to trimming and J lost 9 bases; unmatched junction nucleotides: 11. The CDR3 sequence is 15 residues long. Germline V lookup: CDR1 LGHDT, CDR2 YNNKEL (reference sequence). The CDR3 spells CASSQGASGYGGQYF. DNA for the CDR3: TGTGCCAGCAGCCAAGGCGCTAGCGGGTATGGGGGGCAGTACTTC.

This clonotype was counted at least ten times. The CDR3 region has the DNA TGCAGCGTATCAAAGGGGGGCGGAGGAGAGACCCAGTACTTC. Protein sequence: CSVSKGGGGETQYF. V is TRBV29-1 and J is TRBJ2-5; D is possibly TRBD1 or TRBD2 (6 bases each). There are 14 residues in the CDR3. The V gene's germline CDR1 is SQVTM and CDR2 ANQGSEA. Trimming removed 6 bases at V and 4 bases at J, with 18 bases between. The whole variable domain, remainder taken from reference TRBV29-1 and TRBJ2-5, is SAVISQKPSRDICQRGTSLTIQCQVDSQVTMMFWYRQQPGQSLTLIATANQGSEATYESGFVIDKFPISRPNLTFSTLTVSNMSPEDSSIYLCSVSKGGGGETQYFGPGTRLLVL.

This clonotype was found many times. V and J are TRBV12-3 or TRBV12-4 and TRBJ2-3; 9 bases match TRBD1. This CDR3 is built from 16 residues. V lost 5 bases and J lost 4; bases outside the gene matches: 10. In DNA form, the CDR3 reads TGTGCCAGCAGTGAGTTAGGGACAGGGATTGCAGATACGCAGTATTTT. Protein: CASSELGTGIADTQYF.

This clonotype was observed many times. CDR3 DNA sequence: TGTGCCAGCAGGCCTACAGGGGGCCTCTATGGCTACACCTTC. It is translated as CASRPTGGLYGYTF. This chain links TRBV7-2 with TRBJ1-2; 9 bases agree with TRBD1. Germline values: CDR1 SGHTA, CDR2 FQGNSA. The length of the CDR3 is 14 residues. Germline trimming cut 6 bases from V and 4 bases from J; bases unmatched to any gene: 6.

Comment on this clonotype: A much larger clone is a single base away; this may be a read error. DNA of the CDR3: TGTGCCAGCAGCCTATGGACAGGACTAGCGACGAATCCCGAGCAGTACTTC. This codes for CASSLWTGLATNPEQYF. The rearrangement joins TRBV7-2 to TRBJ2-7; 9 bases map to TRBD2. Germline loops: CDR1 SGHTA, CDR2 FQGNSA. This CDR3 region has 17 residues. The junction had 17 bases not matched to a gene; V was cut back by 5 bases and J by 6 bases.